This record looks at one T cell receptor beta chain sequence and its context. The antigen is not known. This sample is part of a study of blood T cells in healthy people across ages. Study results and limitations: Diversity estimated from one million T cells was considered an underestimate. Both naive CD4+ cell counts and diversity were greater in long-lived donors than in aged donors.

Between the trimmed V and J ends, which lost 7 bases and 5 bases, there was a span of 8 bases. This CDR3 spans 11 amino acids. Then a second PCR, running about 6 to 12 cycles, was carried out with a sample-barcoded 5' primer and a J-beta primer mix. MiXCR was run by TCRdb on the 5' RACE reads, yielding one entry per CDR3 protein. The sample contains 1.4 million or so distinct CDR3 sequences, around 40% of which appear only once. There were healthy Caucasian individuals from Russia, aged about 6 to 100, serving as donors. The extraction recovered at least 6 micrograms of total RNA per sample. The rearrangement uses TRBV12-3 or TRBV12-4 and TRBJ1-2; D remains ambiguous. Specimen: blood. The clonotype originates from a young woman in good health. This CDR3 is CASKGLYGYTF. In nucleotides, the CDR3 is TGTGCCAGCAAAGGGTTATATGGCTACACCTTC.